What follows are 16 T cell receptor beta chains derived from one specimen sequenced in a study of blood T cell repertoires in COVID-19. Profiling relied on immunoSEQ multiplex PCR, and the TCRdb table lists in-frame clones only, not all of them. The sample lists about 140,000 clones, around 78% occurring once. Sequencing was performed on peripheral blood. The receptors derive from a woman aged 60-75 years with acute or convalescent COVID-19.

This clone occurred a few times. The chain carries TRBV7-6 and TRBJ2-1, with D maybe TRBD2 (5 bases). Deletions cut 3 bases from V and 3 bases from J, with 18 bases between. Per germline, CDR1 SGHVS and CDR2 FNYEAQ. The CDR3 runs 17 residues. In nucleotides, the CDR3 is TGTGCCAGCAGCTTCCGTCCCGCGGGTCAAATCTACAATGAGCAGTTCTTC. Translated: CASSFRPAGQIYNEQFF. Full variable domain (rest looked up from reference TRBV7-6 and TRBJ2-1): GAGVSQSPRYKVTKRGQDVALRCDPISGHVSLYWYRQALGQGPEFLTYFNYEAQQDKSGLPNDRFSAERPEGSISTLTIQRTEQRDSAMYRCASSFRPAGQIYNEQFFGPGTRLTVL.

The genes are TRBV10-3 and TRBJ1-6; D is undetermined. The CDR3 runs to 15 residues. V was trimmed by 3 bases and J by 7 bases, leaving 13 bases between them. Germline V gene lookup returns CDR1 ENHRY and CDR2 SYGVKD. The CDR3 DNA follows: TGTGCCATCAGTGATCTAACCCCGATGAATTCACCCCTCCACTTT. This encodes CAISDLTPMNSPLHF.

The gene calls are TRBV7-7 and TRBJ2-2, with 7 nucleotides matching TRBD2. Trimming at V came to 2 bases and at J to 8 bases, leaving 17 bases not matched to a gene. The CDR3 has 18 residues. Germline V gives CDR1 SSHAT, CDR2 FNYEAQ (reference sequence). CDR3 amino acids: CASSLQLGGPIDPGELFF. The CDR3, as DNA: TGTGCCAGCAGCTTACAGTTGGGAGGGCCTATTGACCCGGGGGAGCTGTTTTTT.

V usage is TRBV23-1 and J usage is TRBJ1-1; TRBD1 agrees at 9 bases. Being an ORF, TRBV23-1 has a function that is uncertain. Trimming cost V 8 bases and J 1 base; bases outside gene matches: 8. This CDR3 comprises 15 residues. The CDR3 bases are TGCGCCAGCCCGCGGACAGGGGCGCGGAACACTGAAGCTTTCTTT. Its translation: CASPRTGARNTEAFF.

This chain uses TRBV4-1 with TRBJ2-7; tentative D call: TRBD2 (7 bases). Germline V lookup: CDR1 MGHRA, CDR2 YSYEKL. V was shortened by 1 base and J by 3 bases, with 13 bases between the two germline ends. The CDR3 is 15 residues long. CDR3 coding DNA: TGCGCCAGCAGCCAAGGGGGGGCTAGCGGCTACGAGCAGTACTTC. Encoded protein: CASSQGGASGYEQYF.

V is TRBV6-5 and J is TRBJ1-6; TRBD1 is a possible D gene (6 bases). Trimming cost V 6 bases and J 7 bases, with 13 bases left between them. The CDR3 has 14 residues. Germline V gives CDR1 MNHEY, CDR2 SVGAGI. The CDR3 region is CASRTGGRNSPLHF. In DNA, the CDR3 is TGTGCCAGCAGGACAGGCGGTCGGAATTCACCCCTCCACTTT.

This chain uses TRBV2 with TRBJ2-1; TRBD2 agrees at 8 bases. The CDR3 is 15 amino acids. CDR1 SNHLY and CDR2 FYNNEI come from the germline V gene. V was pared by 5 bases and J by 8 bases, with 11 bases of the junction left unmatched. This CDR3 reads CASSRNGRESDEQFF. In DNA form, the CDR3 reads TGTGCCAGCAGTAGGAACGGGAGGGAAAGCGATGAGCAGTTCTTC.

V is TRBV7-6 and J is TRBJ2-1; 12 bases agree with TRBD2. CDR1 and CDR2 (germline): SGHVS, FNYEAQ. The CDR3 loop spans 16 amino acids. V lost 7 bases, J lost 3 bases, and 7 bases stayed unmatched. CDR3 loop: CASNSLAGGYYNEQFF. The CDR3 DNA is TGTGCCAGCAACTCTCTAGCGGGAGGGTACTACAATGAGCAGTTCTTC. Filled out from reference TRBV7-6 and TRBJ2-1, the complete variable domain reads GAGVSQSPRYKVTKRGQDVALRCDPISGHVSLYWYRQALGQGPEFLTYFNYEAQQDKSGLPNDRFSAERPEGSISTLTIQRTEQRDSAMYRCASNSLAGGYYNEQFFGPGTRLTVL.

The chain is built from TRBV7-9 and TRBJ2-7; 9 bases fit TRBD1. Trimming removed 3 bases from V and 2 bases from J; junction bases left unmatched: 5. CDR3 length: 15 residues. Germline V gives CDR1 SEHNR, CDR2 FQNEAQ (reference sequence). CDR3 protein: CASSFYRDRAYEQYF. CDR3 DNA: TGTGCCAGCAGCTTCTACCGGGACAGGGCCTACGAGCAGTACTTC.

This clone showed up just a few times. This rearrangement joins TRBV12-5 to TRBJ2-5; the D is unclear. The CDR3 is 13 residues long. Germline values: CDR1 LGHNT, CDR2 FRNRAP. Trimming removed 3 bases from V and 3 bases from J, with 8 bases in between. This chain's CDR3 is CASGFRLEETQYF. The CDR3 coding sequence is TGTGCTAGTGGTTTCCGACTGGAAGAGACCCAGTACTTC.

The V and J genes are TRBV5-6 and TRBJ1-5; D is possibly TRBD1 (5 bases). Germline assignment: CDR1 SGHDT and CDR2 YYEEEE. CDR3 length equals 15 residues. V shed 4 bases and J shed 5 bases, with 16 bases lying between them. The CDR3 protein is CASSGGTGEDQPQHF. The CDR3 DNA is TGTGCCAGCAGCGGGGGGACGGGGGAAGATCAGCCCCAGCATTTT.

V usage is TRBV14 and J usage is TRBJ1-1; the D gene is possibly TRBD1 (6 bases). The CDR3 spans 16 residues. Germline V gene lookup returns CDR1 SGHDN and CDR2 FVKESK. Deletions cut 4 bases from V and 4 bases from J, with 19 bases between. The CDR3 region is CASSLPDWGLVTEAFF. CDR3 DNA sequence: TGTGCCAGCAGCCTTCCCGATTGGGGGCTGGTCACTGAAGCTTTCTTT.

The chain employs TRBV7-2 and TRBJ2-7; D call uncertain. The V end was cut by 7 bases, the J end by 5 bases, with 9 bases between. CDR1 is SGHTA, CDR2 FQGNSA, per germline. The CDR3 contains 11 residues. CDR3 coding DNA: TGTGCCAGCACCCCCCTTAACGAGCAGTACTTC. Translating gives CASTPLNEQYF.

The sample holds one count of this clone. The V and J genes are TRBV3-1 (or the pseudogene TRBV3-2) and TRBJ2-7; 10 nucleotides agree with TRBD2. The CDR3 has 15 amino acids. CDR1 is LGHDT, CDR2 YNNKEL, per germline (reference sequence). The junction had 4 bases not matched to a gene; V was cut back by 2 bases and J by 3 bases. CDR3 residues: CASSQTSGANYEQYF. The CDR3 DNA reads as TGTGCCAGCAGCCAAACTAGCGGGGCCAACTACGAGCAGTACTTC.

The gene calls are TRBV5-1 and TRBJ1-1; no clear D gene. Between the trimmed V and J ends, which lost 5 bases and 7 bases, there was a span of 12 bases. Germline CDR1 is SGHRS and CDR2 is YFSETQ. The CDR3 runs 12 residues. CDR3 nucleotide sequence: TGCGCCAGCAGTCTCCGGGGTTATGAAGCTTTCTTT. This codes for CASSLRGYEAFF.

The count of this clone is one. The V gene is TRBV5-6, the J gene TRBJ2-3; 9 bases align to TRBD1. This CDR3 comprises 15 residues. Germline loops: CDR1 SGHDT, CDR2 YYEEEE. J gave up 3 bases and V 6 bases, and 8 bases lay outside the gene matches. The CDR3 loop reads CASNQFGTGTDTQYF. CDR3 nucleotide sequence: TGTGCCAGCAACCAGTTTGGGACAGGGACAGATACGCAGTATTTT. Combining the CDR3 with reference TRBV5-6 and TRBJ2-3 gives the whole variable domain DAGVTQSPTHLIKTRGQQVTLRCSPKSGHDTVSWYQQALGQGPQFIFQYYEEEERQRGNFPDRFSGHQFPNYSSELNVNALLLGDSALYLCASNQFGTGTDTQYFGPGTRLTVL.